These T cell receptor beta chains were read from a single sample in a study of control samples from healthy donors and cancer patients. Sequenced by immunoSEQ multiplex PCR; TCRdb stores in-frame clones only, minus some. The sample has some 140,000 clones; approximately 92% are singletons. The sequenced material came from blood. These receptors were taken from a man younger than 45 in good health. Both conserved end residues are part of each CDR3. Each record gives: J gene, clone size, D gene, V gene, CDR3 protein, CDR3 DNA. D genes are given only for firm matches. Rows may omit the clone size; those that give it use once, few, many or a size class.

>TRBJ2-7|NA|NA|TRBV24-1
CATSDSSSIDTYEQYF
TGTGCCACCAGTGATTCTTCCTCAATCGACACCTACGAGCAGTACTTC
>TRBJ1-1|NA|TRBD1|TRBV18
CASSAGGSNTEAFF
TGTGCCAGCTCAGCAGGGGGCTCGAACACTGAAGCTTTCTTT
>TRBJ1-3|NA|NA|TRBV7-9
CASSRDRPTGNTIYF
TGTGCCAGCAGCCGAGACAGACCGACTGGAAACACCATATATTTT
>TRBJ2-7|NA|NA|TRBV19
CASTRGYEQYF
TGTGCCAGTACCAGGGGTTACGAGCAGTACTTC
>TRBJ2-7|NA|NA|TRBV28
CASRSGTAEREYF
TGTGCCAGCAGATCCGGGACGGCCGAGCGTGAGTACTTC
>TRBJ2-1|once|TRBD2|TRBV28
CASSPGGAGYNEQFF
TGTGCCAGCAGTCCGGGAGGGGCGGGATACAATGAGCAGTTCTTC
>TRBJ2-7|NA|TRBD2|TRBV14
CASSQDPRTSGRYEQYF
TGTGCCAGCAGCCAAGATCCTAGGACTAGCGGGAGGTACGAGCAGTACTTC
>TRBJ2-7|NA|NA|TRBV28
CASRADHYEQYF
TGTGCCAGCAGAGCCGATCACTACGAGCAGTACTTC
>TRBJ1-2|NA|NA|TRBV28
CASWGNGYTF
TGTGCCAGCTGGGGGAATGGCTACACCTTC
>TRBJ1-2|once|NA|TRBV4-2
CASSQTERGDYGYTF
TGTGCCAGCAGCCAAACTGAGAGAGGGGACTATGGCTACACCTTC
>TRBJ2-1|NA|NA|TRBV3-1/TRBV3-2
CASSQMGWQGLINEQFF
TGTGCCAGCAGCCAAATGGGGTGGCAGGGGCTAATCAATGAGCAGTTCTTC
>TRBJ2-3|NA|NA|TRBV20-1
CSASRLETDTQYF
TGCAGTGCTAGTCGACTAGAAACAGATACGCAGTATTTT
>TRBJ2-6|NA|NA|TRBV6-6
CASSRLGSHSGANVLTF
TGTGCCAGCAGTCGACTTGGGTCCCACTCTGGGGCCAACGTCCTGACTTTC
>TRBJ1-5|NA|NA|TRBV3-1/TRBV3-2
CASSQTVTVKQPQHF
TGTGCCAGCAGCCAGACCGTGACAGTTAAACAGCCCCAGCATTTT
>TRBJ1-5|NA|TRBD1|TRBV30
CAWSATGVGQPQHF
TGTGCCTGGAGTGCCACAGGGGTAGGTCAGCCCCAGCATTTT
>TRBJ1-2|NA|NA|TRBV28
CASSLSGSSNGYTF
TGTGCCAGCAGTTTAAGCGGAAGCAGCAATGGCTACACCTTC
>TRBJ1-5|few|NA|TRBV7-2
CASSLRGGQPQHF
TGTGCCAGCAGCTTGCGGGGCGGTCAGCCCCAGCATTTT
>TRBJ2-1|NA|NA|TRBV9
CASSEGRLEYNNEQFF
TGTGCCAGCAGCGAAGGACGGCTAGAGTACAACAATGAGCAGTTCTTC
>TRBJ2-2|NA|TRBD2|TRBV9
CASSQGLAGVTGELFF
TGTGCCAGCAGCCAGGGACTAGCGGGAGTCACCGGGGAGCTGTTTTTT
>TRBJ2-3|NA|NA|TRBV7-9
CASSLEGRIPPSTQYF
TGTGCCAGCAGCTTAGAGGGACGGATCCCACCCTCCACGCAGTATTTT
>TRBJ1-5|NA|NA|TRBV19
CASSIAHADSRNQPQHF
TGTGCCAGTAGTATAGCCCACGCAGACAGTCGCAATCAGCCCCAGCATTTT
>TRBJ1-2|few|TRBD1|TRBV6-1
CASSEGDRNYGYTF
TGTGCCAGCAGTGAAGGGGACAGGAACTATGGCTACACCTTC
>TRBJ1-1|NA|NA|TRBV6-5
CASSYSQGMNTEAFF
TGTGCCAGCAGTTACTCGCAGGGCATGAACACTGAAGCTTTCTTT
>TRBJ1-2|NA|NA|TRBV16
CASSQSYRASYGYTF
TGTGCCAGCAGCCAATCATATCGGGCCTCCTATGGCTACACCTTC
>TRBJ2-3|NA|NA|TRBV11-3
CASREWGGSTDTQYF
TGTGCCAGCAGAGAATGGGGCGGTAGCACAGATACGCAGTATTTT
>TRBJ2-3|NA|NA|TRBV18
CASSPPSADTQYF
TGTGCCAGCTCACCACCCTCCGCAGATACGCAGTATTTT
>TRBJ1-1|NA|NA|TRBV30
CAWKQLQNTEAFF
TGTGCCTGGAAACAACTTCAGAACACTGAAGCTTTCTTT
>TRBJ1-2|few|NA|TRBV4-1
CASSQDLGRSYGYTF
TGCGCCAGCAGCCAAGATCTTGGCAGGAGCTATGGCTACACCTTC
>TRBJ1-3|few|TRBD1|TRBV30
CAWVVGTATHF
TGTGCCTGGGTTGTCGGGACAGCTACCCATTTT
>TRBJ1-3|once|NA|TRBV9
CASSVEGSGISGNTIYF
TGTGCCAGCAGCGTAGAAGGTTCAGGAATCTCTGGAAACACCATATATTTT
>TRBJ1-6|NA|NA|TRBV2
CASSELRTLNSPLHF
TGTGCCAGCAGTGAGCTCCGGACACTTAATTCACCCCTCCACTTT
>TRBJ2-7|NA|TRBD2|TRBV9
CASSPRASGGTYEQYF
TGTGCCAGCAGCCCCCGCGCTAGCGGGGGGACCTACGAGCAGTACTTC
>TRBJ1-1|NA|NA|TRBV11-2
CASSYQYMNTEAFF
TGTGCCAGCAGCTACCAGTACATGAACACTGAAGCTTTCTTT
>TRBJ2-3|NA|NA|TRBV6-1
CASSEPPGLGSSTDTQYF
TGTGCCAGCAGTGAACCCCCTGGATTGGGGTCTAGCACAGATACGCAGTATTTT
>TRBJ1-6|NA|NA|TRBV7-9
CASSLSPDNSPLHF
TGTGCCAGCAGCTTATCTCCAGATAATTCACCCCTCCACTTT
>TRBJ1-3|NA|TRBD1|TRBV13
CASRRQGIGNTIYF
TGTGCCAGCAGACGACAGGGAATCGGAAACACCATATATTTT
>TRBJ2-2|NA|TRBD1|TRBV4-2
CASSPPQGTGELFF
TGTGCCAGCAGCCCCCCACAGGGGACCGGGGAGCTGTTTTTT
>TRBJ2-5|NA|TRBD2|TRBV28
CASSHRAGGIETQYF
TGTGCCAGCAGTCACCGGGCGGGAGGAATAGAGACCCAGTACTTC
>TRBJ1-2|NA|NA|TRBV28
CASSRTGTSGYTF
TGTGCCAGCAGCCGAACAGGGACTTCTGGCTACACCTTC
>TRBJ2-7|NA|TRBD2|TRBV4-1
CASSRPTSGSYEQYF
TGCGCCAGCAGCCGTCCGACTAGCGGCTCCTACGAGCAGTACTTC
>TRBJ2-7|NA|NA|TRBV15
CATSRDRSRLYEQYF
TGTGCCACCAGCAGAGATCGATCCAGGCTCTACGAGCAGTACTTC
>TRBJ1-5|NA|NA|TRBV7-9
CASSLVGFDQPQHF
TGTGCCAGCAGCTTAGTTGGGTTCGACCAGCCCCAGCATTTT
>TRBJ1-6|NA|NA|TRBV6-5
CASRSGRDNSPLHF
TGTGCCAGCAGGTCTGGTAGAGATAATTCACCCCTCCACTTT
>TRBJ2-3|once|TRBD2|TRBV5-6
CASSFGGGTDTQYF
TGTGCCAGCAGCTTCGGGGGGGGCACAGATACGCAGTATTTT
>TRBJ2-5|NA|NA|TRBV11-3
CASSLDYGVETQYF
TGTGCCAGCAGCTTAGATTACGGGGTAGAGACCCAGTACTTC
>TRBJ1-1|NA|NA|TRBV29-1
CSVEDRVGAVGAFF
TGCAGCGTTGAAGATCGAGTTGGAGCGGTTGGGGCTTTCTTT
>TRBJ2-3|NA|NA|TRBV24-1
CATSQAPFATQYF
TGTGCCACCAGCCAGGCCCCTTTTGCTACGCAGTATTTT
>TRBJ1-4|NA|NA|TRBV7-2
CASSLGGAANEKLFF
TGTGCCAGCAGCTTAGGGGGGGCAGCTAATGAAAAACTGTTTTTT
>TRBJ2-7|NA|TRBD1|TRBV7-2
CASSPRDSEQYF
TGTGCCAGCAGCCCCCGGGACAGCGAGCAGTACTTC
>TRBJ1-4|NA|NA|TRBV7-9
CASSSLTFPEKLFF
TGTGCCAGCAGTTCCTTGACTTTCCCTGAAAAACTGTTTTTT
>TRBJ2-1|NA|NA|TRBV30
CASTPRDYNEQFF
TGTGCCTCGACTCCGCGGGACTACAATGAGCAGTTCTTC